The TCR beta chain described here comes from a study of metastatic and nonmetastatic thyroid tumors. Looking at the study overall: Repertoires of blood and of tissue (tumor or nodule) from malignant and benign thyroid patients were compared.

This clone occurred many times. In the authors' workflow: Researchers built a distant-metastasis classifier for papillary thyroid cancer that drew on CDR3 differences across clinicopathological groups. With MiXCR, TCRdb called clones anew from the PCR reads. The V and J calls and clone size are TCRdb's, not the authors'. The sample records tens of thousands of clones, roughly 23% being singletons. Germline assignment: CDR1 LGHDT and CDR2 YNNKEL (reference sequence). The CDR3 is 19 residues long. Trimming removed 0 bases at V and 0 bases at J, with 19 bases between. Not a single patient had been given any form of treatment at any point before undergoing thyroid surgery.

This rearrangement joins TRBV3-1 to TRBJ2-3; D assignment may be TRBD1 or TRBD2 (5 bases each). The sample comprised blood. The clonotype was recovered from a male donor with papillary thyroid cancer or a benign thyroid nodule (not recorded which). Some clones in this sample may be carry-over from other donors' samples. CDR3 region: CASSQDLGDRITSTDTQYF. As DNA, the CDR3 is TGTGCCAGCAGCCAAGATCTAGGGGACCGGATTACTAGCACAGATACGCAGTATTTT.